These T cell receptor beta chains were read from a single sample in a study of shared clonotypes between healthy human individuals. Libraries were prepared by immunoSEQ multiplex PCR; TCRdb keeps only in-frame clonotypes and omits some of them. Here the sample spans under 700,000 clones, approximately 95% being singletons. Specimen: naive CD8+ T cells sorted from blood. The receptors originated from a woman in her 30s in good health. The CDR3 runs from the conserved cysteine through the conserved F or W. A D gene is named only where the DNA matches it firmly. A row's size may be missing; if present it is once, few, many or a size class.

abundance,v_gene,j_gene,d_gene,CDR3aa,CDR3nt
once,TRBV7-8,TRBJ2-3,TRBD2,CASSRSGGNGDTQYF,TGTGCCAGCAGCCGTAGCGGGGGGAATGGGGATACGCAGTATTTT
.,TRBV27,TRBJ2-7,.,CASSLYGGPYEQYF,TGTGCCAGCAGTTTATACGGTGGCCCCTACGAGCAGTACTTC
few,TRBV19,TRBJ2-3,TRBD2,CASSVGTSMTDTQYF,TGTGCCAGTAGTGTCGGGACTAGTATGACAGATACGCAGTATTTT
.,TRBV4-1,TRBJ2-7,TRBD2,CATLVLPGLNYEQYF,TGCGCCACCTTGGTTCTTCCGGGACTAAACTACGAGCAGTACTTC
.,TRBV7-6,TRBJ2-7,.,CASSLTYEQYF,TGTGCCAGCAGCTTAACCTACGAGCAGTACTTC
.,TRBV28,TRBJ1-1,.,CASSPRFGTEAFF,TGTGCCAGCAGTCCCAGGTTCGGCACTGAAGCTTTCTTT
.,TRBV19,TRBJ2-1,TRBD2,CASSQGSGSGNEQFF,TGTGCCAGTAGCCAGGGTAGCGGGAGCGGCAATGAGCAGTTCTTC
.,TRBV5-1,TRBJ2-1,.,CASSWGAEQFF,TGCGCCAGCAGCTGGGGGGCTGAGCAGTTCTTC
.,TRBV28,TRBJ2-7,TRBD2,CASSQSGSIDEQYF,TGTGCCAGCAGTCAAAGCGGGAGTATCGACGAGCAGTACTTC
.,TRBV11-3,TRBJ2-1,.,CASSLESVRNEQFF,TGTGCCAGCAGCTTAGAGTCCGTCCGAAATGAGCAGTTCTTC
.,TRBV19,TRBJ1-2,.,CASSLGPLIRNYGYTF,TGTGCCAGTAGTCTTGGACCCCTGATCAGGAACTATGGCTACACCTTC
.,TRBV5-8,TRBJ2-1,.,CASSLGVSSRDEQFF,TGTGCCAGCAGCTTGGGGGTTAGCTCAAGAGACGAGCAGTTCTTC
.,TRBV7-6,TRBJ2-7,TRBD1,CASSPTTGVEQYF,TGTGCCAGCAGCCCAACGACAGGGGTTGAGCAGTACTTC
.,TRBV19,TRBJ2-7,.,CASSINSYEQYF,TGTGCCAGTAGTATTAACTCCTACGAGCAGTACTTC
.,TRBV5-6,TRBJ2-7,.,CASSLWSRDTSYEQYF,TGTGCCAGCAGCTTGTGGTCACGGGACACATCCTACGAGCAGTACTTC
.,TRBV6-1,TRBJ2-1,.,CASNPGGSYNEQFF,TGTGCCAGTAATCCCGGGGGCTCCTACAATGAGCAGTTCTTC
.,TRBV11-1,TRBJ2-7,.,CASSLLGTSSASYEQYF,TGTGCCAGCAGCCTATTGGGAACTAGTTCCGCATCCTACGAGCAGTACTTC
.,TRBV7-8,TRBJ1-3,.,CATPPDPTGNTIYF,TGTGCCACCCCACCGGACCCGACGGGAAACACCATATATTTT
.,TRBV11-3,TRBJ2-2,TRBD2,CASSLYPMTSGWNTGELFF,TGTGCCAGCAGCTTATACCCCATGACTAGCGGGTGGAACACCGGGGAGCTGTTTTTT
.,TRBV19,TRBJ2-7,.,CASSMGDWIEEQYF,TGTGCCAGTAGTATGGGGGACTGGATAGAGGAGCAGTACTTC
.,TRBV12-5,TRBJ2-7,.,CASGLERRSYEQYF,TGTGCTAGTGGTTTGGAGCGGCGCTCCTACGAGCAGTACTTC
few,TRBV9,TRBJ2-1,.,CASSTADSSYNEQFF,TGTGCCAGCAGCACAGCCGATAGCTCCTACAATGAGCAGTTCTTC
.,TRBV30,TRBJ1-3,.,CAWSVTGYTIYF,TGTGCCTGGAGTGTTACTGGGTACACCATATATTTT
once,TRBV4-2,TRBJ1-1,.,CASSQDSPIPGTEAFF,TGTGCCAGCAGCCAAGATTCGCCCATCCCGGGCACTGAAGCTTTCTTT
.,TRBV27,TRBJ2-7,.,CASSFLGLDEQYF,TGTGCCAGCAGTTTTCTAGGACTCGACGAGCAGTACTTC
.,TRBV28,TRBJ2-4,.,CASSSWTAYQYF,TGTGCCAGCAGTTCATGGACAGCGTATCAGTACTTC
.,TRBV6-5,TRBJ2-7,TRBD1,CASSYFPGQGANEQYF,TGTGCCAGCAGTTATTTCCCGGGACAGGGGGCCAACGAGCAGTACTTC
once,TRBV5-4,TRBJ2-3,TRBD2,CASSLLAGGGDTQYF,TGTGCCAGCAGCTTGCTAGCGGGTGGAGGAGATACGCAGTATTTT
.,TRBV5-1,TRBJ1-1,TRBD1,CASSLGQGVVEAFF,TGCGCCAGCAGCCTGGGACAGGGCGTAGTTGAAGCTTTCTTT
.,TRBV5-1,TRBJ2-6,TRBD1,CASSVRDRGSSGANVLTF,TGCGCCAGCAGCGTCCGGGACAGGGGAAGTTCTGGGGCCAACGTCCTGACTTTC
.,TRBV7-2,TRBJ2-7,.,CASSLVAGASQYEQYF,TGTGCCAGCAGCTTAGTTGCAGGGGCTAGCCAGTACGAGCAGTACTTC
.,TRBV5-1,TRBJ1-2,.,CASSPGQIYGYTF,TGCGCCAGCAGCCCCGGACAAATCTATGGCTACACCTTC
.,TRBV27,TRBJ2-7,.,CASSPNSYEQYF,TGTGCCAGCAGTCCTAACTCCTACGAGCAGTACTTC
.,TRBV28,TRBJ1-2,.,CASSLPPGHPNYGYTF,TGTGCCAGCAGTCTCCCACCGGGACACCCCAACTATGGCTACACCTTC
.,TRBV7-9,TRBJ2-7,TRBD1,CASSLTQGEQYF,TGTGCCAGCAGCTTAACACAGGGGGAGCAGTACTTC
.,TRBV5-4,TRBJ2-7,.,CASSDGVGSPEQYF,TGTGCCAGCAGCGACGGGGTGGGGAGTCCCGAGCAGTACTTC
.,TRBV2,TRBJ2-1,.,CASSDLGTPSGMNEQFF,TGTGCCAGCAGTGATCTCGGGACCCCCTCCGGTATGAATGAGCAGTTCTTC
once,TRBV28,TRBJ2-7,.,CASSFRGYEQYF,TGTGCCAGCAGTTTCAGGGGTTACGAGCAGTACTTC
few,TRBV6-5,TRBJ1-2,.,CASSYSSSGGYTF,TGTGCCAGCAGTTACTCGAGTTCGGGAGGCTACACCTTC
.,TRBV4-1,TRBJ2-7,.,CASSQAVGVSYEQYF,TGCGCCAGCAGCCAAGCGGTAGGGGTCTCCTACGAGCAGTACTTC
once,TRBV5-6,TRBJ2-7,.,CASSTLRYEQYF,TGTGCCAGCAGCACCCTCCGATACGAGCAGTACTTC
.,TRBV10-3,TRBJ1-2,.,CAISESKSNYGYTF,TGTGCCATCAGTGAGTCTAAGTCTAACTATGGCTACACCTTC
once,TRBV28,TRBJ2-7,.,CASSQPDSTNLYEQYF,TGTGCCAGCTCCCAGCCGGACAGCACAAACCTCTACGAGCAGTACTTC
.,TRBV9,TRBJ2-7,.,CASSPWDGYEQYF,TGTGCCAGCAGCCCGTGGGACGGGTACGAGCAGTACTTC
.,TRBV7-9,TRBJ1-1,.,CASSLVLGGNTEAFF,TGTGCCAGCAGCTTAGTTCTCGGAGGGAACACTGAAGCTTTCTTT
.,TRBV7-6,TRBJ2-3,.,CASSQQGPRDTQYF,TGTGCCAGCAGCCAACAGGGACCGAGGGATACGCAGTATTTT
.,TRBV6-1,TRBJ1-1,TRBD1,CASRPRGQLNTEAFF,TGTGCCAGCAGGCCGAGGGGACAGCTGAACACTGAAGCTTTCTTT
.,TRBV13,TRBJ2-6,.,CASSLKRTFLRGANVLTF,TGTGCCAGCAGCTTGAAACGGACTTTCCTCCGGGGGGCCAACGTCCTGACTTTC
once,TRBV19,TRBJ2-2,TRBD2,CASSMGLAGRTGELFF,TGTGCCAGTAGTATGGGACTAGCGGGACGTACCGGGGAGCTGTTTTTT
.,TRBV9,TRBJ2-7,.,CASSVARDSPYEQYF,TGTGCCAGCAGCGTAGCTCGAGACTCCCCCTACGAGCAGTACTTC
.,TRBV28,TRBJ1-5,.,CASSLDQPQHF,TGTGCCAGCAGTTTAGACCAGCCCCAGCATTTT
.,TRBV7-2,TRBJ1-1,.,CASSPPRSIRAGSTEAFF,TGTGCCAGCAGCCCACCTCGTTCCATTAGAGCAGGTAGCACTGAAGCTTTCTTT
.,TRBV5-6,TRBJ2-7,.,CASSLEAATYEQYF,TGTGCCAGCAGCTTGGAAGCGGCGACCTACGAGCAGTACTTC
.,TRBV7-8,TRBJ2-3,.,CASSLEGKWITDTQYF,TGTGCCAGCAGCTTAGAGGGGAAGTGGATCACAGATACGCAGTATTTT
.,TRBV27,TRBJ2-7,.,CASSLQGNYEQYF,TGTGCCAGCAGTTTACAAGGAAACTACGAGCAGTACTTC
.,TRBV27,TRBJ2-2,.,CASRVPTGELFF,TGTGCCAGCAGAGTCCCCACCGGGGAGCTGTTTTTT
.,TRBV5-6,TRBJ2-1,TRBD1,CASSFLRGYEQFF,TGTGCCAGCAGCTTCCTCAGGGGGTATGAGCAGTTCTTC
.,TRBV9,TRBJ2-7,.,CASSVGEASYEQYF,TGTGCCAGCAGCGTAGGGGAGGCATCCTACGAGCAGTACTTC